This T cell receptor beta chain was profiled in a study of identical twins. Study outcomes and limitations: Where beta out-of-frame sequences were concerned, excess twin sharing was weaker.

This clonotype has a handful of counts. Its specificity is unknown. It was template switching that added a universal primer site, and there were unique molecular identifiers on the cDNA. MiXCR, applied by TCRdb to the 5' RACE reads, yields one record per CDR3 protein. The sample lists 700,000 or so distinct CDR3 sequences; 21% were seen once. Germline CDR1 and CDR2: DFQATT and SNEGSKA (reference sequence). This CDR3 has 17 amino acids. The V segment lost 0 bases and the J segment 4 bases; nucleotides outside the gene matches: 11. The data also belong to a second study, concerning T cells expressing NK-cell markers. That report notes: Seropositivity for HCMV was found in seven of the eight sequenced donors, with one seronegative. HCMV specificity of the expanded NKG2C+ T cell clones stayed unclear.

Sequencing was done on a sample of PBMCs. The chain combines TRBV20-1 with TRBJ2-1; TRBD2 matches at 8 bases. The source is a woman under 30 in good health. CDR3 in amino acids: CSAREPLGIAGYNEQFF. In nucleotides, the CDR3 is TGCAGTGCTAGAGAACCTCTCGGAATAGCGGGGTACAATGAGCAGTTCTTC.